The 13 T cell receptor beta chains given below trace back to one sample, sequenced in a study of cytomegalovirus exposure and HLA in healthy donors. It was with 60 Vbeta and 13 Jbeta primers that the PCR ran. Sequencing was performed with immunoSEQ multiplex PCR; in TCRdb, only in-frame clones are kept and a portion is missing. The repertoire table contains about 160,000 clones. The sample consisted of PBMCs. The receptors derive from a woman in her fifties or sixties in good health and CMV-seronegative.

The chain couples TRBV6-6 to TRBJ2-7, with TRBD1 as a possible D gene (5 bases). Between the trimmed V and J ends, which lost 2 bases and 2 bases, there was a span of 13 bases. Looked up from germline, CDR1 is MNHNY and CDR2 is SVGAGI (reference sequence). This CDR3 has 15 residues. The CDR3 loop is CASSYHSSGTYEQYF. CDR3 nucleotide sequence: TGTGCCAGCAGTTACCATTCATCAGGGACCTACGAGCAGTACTTC.

As DNA, the CDR3 is TGTGCCAGCAGCTTCGATAGGGGATCCTATGGCTACACCTTC. Amino acid sequence: CASSFDRGSYGYTF. The J gene is TRBJ1-2, the V gene TRBV5-4, with a weak D call TRBD1 (5 bases). The V and J ends lost 2 bases and 4 bases respectively, with 12 bases between them. Germline CDR1 reads SGHNT; CDR2 reads YYREEE (reference sequence). The CDR3 loop spans 14 amino acids. The variable domain in full, completed from reference TRBV5-4 and TRBJ1-2, reads ETGVTQSPTHLIKTRGQQVTLRCSSQSGHNTVSWYQQALGQGPQFIFQYYREEENGRGNFPPRFSGLQFPNYSSELNVNALELDDSALYLCASSFDRGSYGYTFGSGTRLTVV.

This chain connects TRBV7-6 to TRBJ1-2; the D is unclear. The germline CDR1 and CDR2 sequences are SGHVS and FNYEAQ. V lost 1 base, J lost 3 bases, and 9 bases lay in between. The CDR3 sequence is 14 residues long. CDR3: CASSLGGPHYGYTF. The CDR3 DNA reads as TGTGCCAGCAGCTTAGGTGGGCCCCACTATGGCTACACCTTC.

The rearrangement links TRBV7-9 to TRBJ2-1, with a weak D call TRBD2 (6 bases). The germline V gene encodes CDR1 SEHNR and CDR2 FQNEAQ (reference sequence). Trimming took 3 bases from V and 8 from J, leaving 11 bases between them. The CDR3 runs 13 residues. The CDR3 reads CASSFGLLDEQFF. The CDR3 coding sequence is TGTGCCAGCAGCTTTGGACTACTGGATGAGCAGTTCTTC. The full variable domain, in which reference TRBV7-9 and TRBJ2-1 provide the parts outside the CDR3, is DTGVSQNPRHKITKRGQNVTFRCDPISEHNRLYWYRQTLGQGPEFLTYFQNEAQLEKSRLLSDRFSAERPKGSFSTLEIQRTEQGDSAMYLCASSFGLLDEQFFGPGTRLTVL.

V usage is TRBV6-1 and J usage is TRBJ1-1; the D gene is possibly TRBD1 (6 bases). The CDR3 has 14 residues. Germline-derived CDR1 and CDR2 are MNHNS and SASEGT. V lost 5 bases, J lost 1 base, and 11 bases lay in between. The CDR3 is CASSSRQENTEAFF. CDR3 sequence (DNA): TGTGCCAGCAGTTCCCGACAGGAGAACACTGAAGCTTTCTTT.

The DNA of the CDR3 is TGTGCCATCAGCGGACAGGGGCGGGAAGGAGGCTACACCTTC. This codes for CAISGQGREGGYTF. This chain joins TRBV10-3 and TRBJ1-2; 9 nucleotides align to TRBD1. The CDR3 loop spans 14 amino acids. Trimming at V came to 6 bases and at J to 8 bases, leaving 10 bases not matched to a gene. Germline loops: CDR1 ENHRY, CDR2 SYGVKD.

V and J are TRBV5-1 and TRBJ2-1; 10 bases are shared with TRBD1. The trim removed 0 bases at V and 6 bases at J, leaving 3 bases unmatched. The germline gives CDR1 SGHRS, CDR2 YFSETQ. The CDR3 is made up of 15 amino acids. CDR3 residues: CASSLGQGAANEQFF. The DNA of the CDR3 is TGCGCCAGCAGCTTGGGACAGGGGGCCGCCAATGAGCAGTTCTTC.

The gene calls are TRBV7-3 and TRBJ2-1; TRBD1 agrees at 9 bases. The CDR3 sequence is 15 residues long. Germline V gene lookup returns CDR1 SGHTA and CDR2 FQGTGA. With 3 bases clipped from V and 3 bases from J, the junction kept 3 bases outside the gene matches. The CDR3 sequence is CASSFMGQGYNEQFF. The CDR3 coding sequence is TGTGCCAGCAGCTTCATGGGACAGGGCTACAATGAGCAGTTCTTC.

About this clone itself: Distinct nucleotide sequences in the sample also encode this CDR3. The rearrangement joins TRBV18 to TRBJ2-7, with D possibly TRBD1 on 5 matching bases. The CDR3 consists of 14 residues. Trimming stripped 3 bases from V and 1 base from J, with 10 bases between. Germline V gene data show CDR1 as KGHSH and CDR2 as LQKENI. The CDR3 reads CASSPGAGSYEQYF. In DNA form, the CDR3 reads TGTGCCAGCTCACCTGGGGCTGGATCCTACGAGCAGTACTTC.

The chain is built from TRBV4-3 and TRBJ2-2; perhaps TRBD2 as D (5 bases). CDR3 length equals 16 residues. CDR1 is LGHNA, CDR2 YSLEER, per germline. Trimming took 3 bases from V and 1 from J, leaving 12 bases between them. CDR3: CASSQGRTLNTGELFF. In DNA, the CDR3 is TGCGCCAGCAGCCAGGGGAGAACCCTGAACACCGGGGAGCTGTTTTTT.

V usage is TRBV6-5 and J usage is TRBJ2-1, with 8 bases matching TRBD2. V lost 2 bases to trimming and J lost 3 bases; unmatched junction nucleotides: 3. Germline assignment: CDR1 MNHEY and CDR2 SVGAGI. This CDR3 comprises 15 residues. CDR3: CASSYERGLYNEQFF. The CDR3 nucleotides read TGTGCCAGCAGTTACGAGCGGGGGCTCTACAATGAGCAGTTCTTC.

The J gene is TRBJ1-6, the V gene TRBV2; no firm D call. Germline V gene data show CDR1 as SNHLY and CDR2 as FYNNEI. The CDR3 sequence is 12 residues long. V was shortened by 3 bases and J by 9 bases, with 6 bases between the two germline ends. CDR3 in amino acids: CASSDSGSPLHF. In nucleotides, the CDR3 is TGTGCCAGCAGTGACTCGGGTTCACCCCTCCACTTT.

This chain uses TRBV19 with TRBJ2-7; 7 bases are shared with TRBD1. Germline CDR1 is LNHDA and CDR2 is SQIVND (reference sequence). The CDR3 runs to 13 residues. With 4 bases clipped from V and 4 bases from J, the junction kept 4 bases outside the gene matches. CDR3 protein: CASSTETGYEQYF. The CDR3 nucleotides are TGTGCCAGTAGTACCGAGACAGGGTACGAGCAGTACTTC.